The sample holds many counts of the clone carrying this TCR beta chain. Arm-PCR of CDR3 regions with iRepertoire HTBI primers generated TCR beta libraries. TCRdb reprocessed the multiplex PCR reads with MiXCR, giving one entry per CDR3 protein. This sample carries 700,000 or so distinct CDR3 sequences, 25% to 35% of them seen once, and the ten largest clones take under 50%. The CDR3 has 15 amino acids. V gave up 4 bases and J gave up 8 bases; unmatched junction bases: 11. Germline lookup yields CDR1 MNHEY and CDR2 SMNVEV (reference sequence). Indicated time point: persistent/refractory GD, antithyroid drugs over 5 years with positive TRAb. PBMC RNA served as the TCR library source. The data originate from a study of regulatory T cells in long-lasting Graves disease.

The source of this sequence is a female donor with Graves disease. This sequence joins TRBV27 and TRBJ1-2; 9 nucleotides match TRBD1. Sequences were derived from peripheral blood mononuclear cells (PBMCs), sampled when the disease was refractory, from a patient treated with antithyroid drugs. The CDR3 DNA reads as TGTGCCAGCAGTTCTAACAGGGGGCAACATGGGGGCTACACCTTC. Amino acid sequence: CASSSNRGQHGGYTF.